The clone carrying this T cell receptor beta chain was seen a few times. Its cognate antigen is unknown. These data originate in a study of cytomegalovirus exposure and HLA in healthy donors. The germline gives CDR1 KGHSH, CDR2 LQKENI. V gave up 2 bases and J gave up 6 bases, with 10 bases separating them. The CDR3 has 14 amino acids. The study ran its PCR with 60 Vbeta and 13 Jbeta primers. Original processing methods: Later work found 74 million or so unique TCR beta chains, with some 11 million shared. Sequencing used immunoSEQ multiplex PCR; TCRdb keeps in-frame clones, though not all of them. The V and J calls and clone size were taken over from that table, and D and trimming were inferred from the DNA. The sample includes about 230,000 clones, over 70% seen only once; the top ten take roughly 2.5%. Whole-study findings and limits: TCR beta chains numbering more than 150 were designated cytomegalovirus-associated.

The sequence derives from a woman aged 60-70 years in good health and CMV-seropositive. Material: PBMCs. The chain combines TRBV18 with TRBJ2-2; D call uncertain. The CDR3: CASSPRLSPGELFF. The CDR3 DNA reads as TGTGCCAGCTCACCAAGGCTTAGCCCCGGGGAGCTGTTTTTT.